This T cell receptor beta chain was obtained from a study of blood T cell repertoires in COVID-19 (dated by TCRdb to the early 2020s). About the investigation overall: Collaborator samples came from the United States, Italy and Spain and covered acute and convalescent phases of COVID-19. The material from the prospective study consisted of cDNA or gDNA derived from T cells, B-cell-depleted T cells, or PBMCs. Deeply sampled blood TCRbeta repertoires from subjects exposed to, actively infected with, or recovered from COVID-19 were included in the dataset. The repertoires were released in a freely available public database intended as a resource for research on the immune response to SARS-CoV-2. Samples were obtained from the ongoing ImmuneRACE study (first 160 participants) and from about 1,300 subjects provided by 6 global collaborators. Nearly every sample came with metadata listing a de-identified subject ID, COVID-19 status, age in years and sex. Where available, HLA class I and class II types were obtained from metadata supplied by the sample provider rather than from assay-based typing.

What the research found in general, with its limitations: How much clinical and demographic metadata was included differed by source and by participant, and the metadata was provided uncurated.

TCRbeta CDR3 regions were amplified from genomic DNA using the immunoSEQ Assay, a bias-controlled multiplex PCR. Regarding the original processing steps: The number of nucleated cells in each sample was estimated from the amplification of reference gene primers within the assay. To quantify the absolute abundance of each unique TCRbeta CDR3 rearrangement, sequence reads were collapsed and filtered. Productive Simpson clonality was computed per sample as the square root of Simpson's diversity index over productive rearrangements. Sourced from immuneACCESS, this table was stored by TCRdb with only in-frame sequences that have V and J called. A share of the clones is absent; for the studies checked, an unresolved V gene accounts for under half, and the remainder has no known explanation. V and J calls and clone size are as listed in that table; D and trimming were resolved from the DNA. A total of fewer than 45,000 clones appear in this sample, approximately 86% of them only once. Together, the top ten hold more than 4% of the sample.

The CDR1 and CDR2 encoded by the germline V gene are SQVTM and ANQGSEA. The CDR3 sequence holds 12 residues, the cysteine and phenylalanine included. Only the CDR3 portion is preserved as DNA: 36 bases, with reading frame beginning at the first base. V drops 7 bases and J drops 3 bases, leaving 10 bases in between. This clone was picked up a small number of times. This clone's antigen is unknown. The input lacks base qualities; no much larger clone sits a single base away. Whole blood was collected in K2EDTA tubes by collaborating institutions according to the institutions' own protocols. For TCRbeta analysis, collaborators shipped samples as frozen whole blood, isolated PBMCs, or DNA extracted from either of those sample types.

The receptor was derived from a man aged 50-60 years with active COVID-19. The chain is assembled from TRBV29-1 and TRBJ1-5; D gene: possibly TRBD1, on 6 matching bases. The sequenced material came from peripheral blood. CDR3 region: CSARDNNQPQHF. The DNA reads TGCAGCGCCCGGGACAACAATCAGCCCCAGCATTTT.